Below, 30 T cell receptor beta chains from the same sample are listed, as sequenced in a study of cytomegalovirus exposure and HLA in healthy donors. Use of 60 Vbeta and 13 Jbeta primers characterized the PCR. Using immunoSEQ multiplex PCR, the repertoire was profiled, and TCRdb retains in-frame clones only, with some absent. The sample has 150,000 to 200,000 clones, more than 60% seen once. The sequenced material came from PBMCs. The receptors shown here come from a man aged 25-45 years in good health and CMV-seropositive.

The CDR3 loop is CASSSRDRDEEQYF. CDR3 sequence (DNA): TGCGCCAGCAGCTCCCGGGACAGGGATGAGGAGCAGTACTTC. V is TRBV5-1 and J is TRBJ2-7; the match to TRBD1 covers 9 bases. J was trimmed by 7 bases and V by 3 bases; bases with no gene match: 8. This CDR3 has 14 amino acids. Germline CDR1 SGHRS, CDR2 YFSETQ.

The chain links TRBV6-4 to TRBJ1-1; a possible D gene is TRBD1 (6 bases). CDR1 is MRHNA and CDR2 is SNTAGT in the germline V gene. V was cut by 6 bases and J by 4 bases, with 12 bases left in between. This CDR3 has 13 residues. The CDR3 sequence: CASSYREGTEAFF. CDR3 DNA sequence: TGTGCCAGCAGCTACAGGGAGGGCACTGAAGCTTTCTTT.

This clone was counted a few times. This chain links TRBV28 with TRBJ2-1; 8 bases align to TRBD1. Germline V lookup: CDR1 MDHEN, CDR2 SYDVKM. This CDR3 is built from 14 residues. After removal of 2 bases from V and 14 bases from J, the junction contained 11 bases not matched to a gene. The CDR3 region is CASSLRAAGGGEFF. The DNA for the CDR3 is TGTGCCAGCAGTTTAAGGGCGGCAGGGGGCGGAGAGTTCTTC.

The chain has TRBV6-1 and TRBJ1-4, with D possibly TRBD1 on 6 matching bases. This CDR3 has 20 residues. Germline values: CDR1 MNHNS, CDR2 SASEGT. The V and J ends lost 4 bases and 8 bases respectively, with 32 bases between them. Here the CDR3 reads CASSARGFEVQQGRAEKLFF. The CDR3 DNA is TGTGCCAGCAGTGCTAGAGGTTTTGAGGTTCAACAGGGAAGGGCCGAAAAACTGTTTTTT.

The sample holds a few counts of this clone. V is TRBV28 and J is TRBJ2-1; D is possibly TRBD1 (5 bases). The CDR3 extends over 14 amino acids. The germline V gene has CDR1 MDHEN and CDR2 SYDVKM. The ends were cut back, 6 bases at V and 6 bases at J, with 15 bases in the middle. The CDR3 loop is CASSQLQDGNEQFF. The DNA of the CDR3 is TGTGCCAGCAGCCAACTACAGGACGGCAATGAGCAGTTCTTC. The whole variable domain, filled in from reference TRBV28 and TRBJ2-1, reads DVKVTQSSRYLVKRTGEKVFLECVQDMDHENMFWYRQDPGLGLRLIYFSYDVKMKEKGDIPEGYSVSREKKERFSLILESASTNQTSMYLCASSQLQDGNEQFFGPGTRLTVL.

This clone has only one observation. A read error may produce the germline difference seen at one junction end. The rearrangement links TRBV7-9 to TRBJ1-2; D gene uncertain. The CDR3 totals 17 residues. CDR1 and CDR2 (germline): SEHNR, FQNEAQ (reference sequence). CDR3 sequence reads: CSSSLVGSGAANYGYTF. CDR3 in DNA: TGTTCCAGCAGCTTAGTCGGGTCGGGAGCAGCTAACTATGGCTACACCTTC.

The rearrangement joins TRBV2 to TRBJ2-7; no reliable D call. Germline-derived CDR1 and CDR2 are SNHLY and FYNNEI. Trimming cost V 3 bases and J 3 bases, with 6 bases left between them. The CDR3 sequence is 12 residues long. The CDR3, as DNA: TGTGCCAGCAGTGATGTCCGCTACGAGCAGTACTTC. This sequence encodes CASSDVRYEQYF. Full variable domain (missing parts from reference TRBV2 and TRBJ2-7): EPEVTQTPSHQVTQMGQEVILRCVPISNHLYFYWYRQILGQKVEFLVSFYNNEISEKSEIFDDQFSVERPDGSNFTLKIRSTKLEDSAMYFCASSDVRYEQYFGPGTRLTVT.

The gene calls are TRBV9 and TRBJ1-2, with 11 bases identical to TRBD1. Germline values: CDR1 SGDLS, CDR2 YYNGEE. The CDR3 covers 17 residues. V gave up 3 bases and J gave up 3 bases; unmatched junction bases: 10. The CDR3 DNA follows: TGTGCCAGCAGCGGCGGGGGGACAGGGGGGAGGGACTATGGCTACACCTTC. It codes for CASSGGGTGGRDYGYTF. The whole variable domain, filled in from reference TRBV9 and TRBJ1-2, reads DSGVTQTPKHLITATGQRVTLRCSPRSGDLSVYWYQQSLDQGLQFLIQYYNGEERAKGNILERFSAQQFPDLHSELNLSSLELGDSALYFCASSGGGTGGRDYGYTFGSGTRLTVV.

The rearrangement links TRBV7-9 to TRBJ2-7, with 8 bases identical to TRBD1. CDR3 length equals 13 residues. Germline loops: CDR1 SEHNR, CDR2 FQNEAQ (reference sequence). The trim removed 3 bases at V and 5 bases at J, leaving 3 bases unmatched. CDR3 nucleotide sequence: TGTGCCAGCAGCTTTACGGACAGGGACGAGCAGTACTTC. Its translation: CASSFTDRDEQYF. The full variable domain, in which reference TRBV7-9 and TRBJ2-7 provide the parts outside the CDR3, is DTGVSQNPRHKITKRGQNVTFRCDPISEHNRLYWYRQTLGQGPEFLTYFQNEAQLEKSRLLSDRFSAERPKGSFSTLEIQRTEQGDSAMYLCASSFTDRDEQYFGPGTRLTVT.

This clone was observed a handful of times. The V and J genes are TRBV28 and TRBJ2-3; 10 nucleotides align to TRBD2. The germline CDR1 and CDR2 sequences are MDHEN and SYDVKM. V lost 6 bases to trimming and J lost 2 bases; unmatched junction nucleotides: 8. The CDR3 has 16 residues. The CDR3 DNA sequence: TGTGCCAGCAGAACTCTAGCGGGAGTGCTCACAGATACGCAGTATTTT. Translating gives CASRTLAGVLTDTQYF.

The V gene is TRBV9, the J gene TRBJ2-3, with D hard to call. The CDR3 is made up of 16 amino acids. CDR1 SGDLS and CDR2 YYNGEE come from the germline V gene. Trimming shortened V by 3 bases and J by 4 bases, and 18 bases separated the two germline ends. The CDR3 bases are TGTGCCAGCAGCGCGAGCTCGACGACGGCGGCAGATACGCAGTATTTT. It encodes CASSASSTTAADTQYF.

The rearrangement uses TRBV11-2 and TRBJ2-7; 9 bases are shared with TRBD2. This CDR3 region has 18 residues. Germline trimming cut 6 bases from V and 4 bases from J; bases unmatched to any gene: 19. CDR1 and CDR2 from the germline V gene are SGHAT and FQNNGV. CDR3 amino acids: CASSLLAGLTTSQYEQYF. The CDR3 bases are TGTGCCAGCAGTCTGCTAGCGGGACTAACCACTAGCCAATACGAGCAGTACTTC.

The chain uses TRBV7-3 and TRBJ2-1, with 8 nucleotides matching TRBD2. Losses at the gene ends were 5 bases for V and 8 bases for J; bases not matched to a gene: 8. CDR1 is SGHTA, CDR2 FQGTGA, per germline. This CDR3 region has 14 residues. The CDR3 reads CASSLGLAGHEQFF. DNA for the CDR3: TGTGCCAGCAGCCTAGGACTAGCTGGCCATGAGCAGTTCTTC.

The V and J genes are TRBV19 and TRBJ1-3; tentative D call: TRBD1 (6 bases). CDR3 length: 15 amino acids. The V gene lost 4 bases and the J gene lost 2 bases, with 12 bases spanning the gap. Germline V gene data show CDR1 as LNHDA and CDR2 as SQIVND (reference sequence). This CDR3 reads CASSTGGLPGNTIYF. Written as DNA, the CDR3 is TGTGCCAGTAGTACGGGGGGCCTACCTGGAAACACCATATATTTT.

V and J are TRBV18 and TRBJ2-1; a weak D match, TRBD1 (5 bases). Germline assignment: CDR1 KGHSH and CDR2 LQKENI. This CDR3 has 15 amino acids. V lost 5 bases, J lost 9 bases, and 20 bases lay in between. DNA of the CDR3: TGTGCCAGCTCAGCGAGTGCGCGCCCTGACAGTGAGCAGTTCTTC. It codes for CASSASARPDSEQFF.

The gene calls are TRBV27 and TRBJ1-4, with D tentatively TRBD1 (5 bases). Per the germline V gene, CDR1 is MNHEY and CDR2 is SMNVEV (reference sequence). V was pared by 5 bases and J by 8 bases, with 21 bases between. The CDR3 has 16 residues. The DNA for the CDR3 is TGTGCCAGCAGTGGAACCAGGGCCGGCAGTGAAGAAAAACTGTTTTTT. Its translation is CASSGTRAGSEEKLFF. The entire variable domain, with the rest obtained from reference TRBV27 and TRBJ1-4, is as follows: EAQVTQNPRYLITVTGKKLTVTCSQNMNHEYMSWYRQDPGLGLRQIYYSMNVEVTDKGDVPEGYKVSRKEKRNFPLILESPSPNQTSLYFCASSGTRAGSEEKLFFGSGTQLSVL.

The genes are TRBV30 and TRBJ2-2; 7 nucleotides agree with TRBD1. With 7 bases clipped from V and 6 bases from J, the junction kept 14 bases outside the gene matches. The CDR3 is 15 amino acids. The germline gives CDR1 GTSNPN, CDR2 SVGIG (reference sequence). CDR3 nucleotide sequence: TGTGCCTCCACCCAAGAGGGGGCGGTCTCCGGGGAGCTGTTTTTT. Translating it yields CASTQEGAVSGELFF. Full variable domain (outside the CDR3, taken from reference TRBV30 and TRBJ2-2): SQTIHQWPATLVQPVGSPLSLECTVEGTSNPNLYWYRQAAGRGLQLLFYSVGIGQISSEVPQNLSASRPQDRQFILSSKKLLLSDSGFYLCASTQEGAVSGELFFGEGSRLTVL.

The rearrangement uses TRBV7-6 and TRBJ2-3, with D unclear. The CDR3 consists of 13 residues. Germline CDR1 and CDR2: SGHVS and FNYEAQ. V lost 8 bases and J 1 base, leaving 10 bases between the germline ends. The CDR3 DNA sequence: TGTGCCAGCCGTGTCATAGGCACAGATACGCAGTATTTT. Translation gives CASRVIGTDTQYF.

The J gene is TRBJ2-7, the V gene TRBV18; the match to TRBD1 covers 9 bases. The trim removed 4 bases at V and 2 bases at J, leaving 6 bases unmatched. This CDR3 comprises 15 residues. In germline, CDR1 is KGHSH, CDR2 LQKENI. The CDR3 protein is CASSQDRGKAYEQYF. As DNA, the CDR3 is TGTGCCAGCTCACAGGACAGGGGAAAGGCCTACGAGCAGTACTTC.

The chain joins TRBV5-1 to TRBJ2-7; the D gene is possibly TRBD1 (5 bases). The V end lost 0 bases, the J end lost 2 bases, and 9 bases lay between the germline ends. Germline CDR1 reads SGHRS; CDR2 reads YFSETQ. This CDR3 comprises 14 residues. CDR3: CASSLVTGTYEQYF. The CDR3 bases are TGCGCCAGCAGCTTGGTCACAGGTACCTACGAGCAGTACTTC.

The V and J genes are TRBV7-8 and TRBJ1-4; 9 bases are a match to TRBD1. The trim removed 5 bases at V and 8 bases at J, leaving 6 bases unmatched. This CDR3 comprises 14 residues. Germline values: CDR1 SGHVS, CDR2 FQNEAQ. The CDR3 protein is CASSVGQGGEKLFF. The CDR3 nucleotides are TGTGCCAGCAGCGTGGGACAGGGAGGAGAAAAACTGTTTTTT. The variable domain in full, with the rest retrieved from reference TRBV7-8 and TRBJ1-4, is GAGVSQSPRYKVAKRGQDVALRCDPISGHVSLFWYQQALGQGPEFLTYFQNEAQLDKSGLPSDRFFAERPEGSVSTLKIQRTQQEDSAVYLCASSVGQGGEKLFFGSGTQLSVL.

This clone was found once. As DNA, the CDR3 is TGCGCCAGCAGCTTCTTTGGAAGCGGGAGGATAAATGAGCAGTTCTTC. This gives the protein CASSFFGSGRINEQFF. The chain carries TRBV5-1 and TRBJ2-1; the match to TRBD2 covers 9 bases. The CDR3 contains 16 residues. Germline assignment: CDR1 SGHRS and CDR2 YFSETQ. Losses at the gene ends were 2 bases for V and 7 bases for J; bases not matched to a gene: 10.

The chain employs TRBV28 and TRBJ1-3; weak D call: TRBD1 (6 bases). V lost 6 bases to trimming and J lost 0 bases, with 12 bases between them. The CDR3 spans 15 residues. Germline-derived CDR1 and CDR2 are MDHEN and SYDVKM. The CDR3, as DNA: TGTGCCAGCAGCACGGGACAAAGCTCTGGAAACACCATATATTTT. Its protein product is CASSTGQSSGNTIYF.

Written as DNA, the CDR3 is TGTGCCAGCAGCACCAAGGACAGCCCTGAAGCTTTCTTT. Protein product: CASSTKDSPEAFF. The chain couples TRBV7-3 to TRBJ1-1; TRBD1 might be the D (6 bases). Germline V lookup: CDR1 SGHTA, CDR2 FQGTGA. CDR3 length: 13 residues. The V end lost 5 bases, the J end lost 6 bases, and 13 bases lay between the germline ends. Full variable domain (missing parts from reference TRBV7-3 and TRBJ1-1): GAGVSQTPSNKVTEKGKYVELRCDPISGHTALYWYRQSLGQGPEFLIYFQGTGAADDSGLPNDRFFAVRPEGSVSTLKIQRTERGDSAVYLCASSTKDSPEAFFGQGTRLTVV.

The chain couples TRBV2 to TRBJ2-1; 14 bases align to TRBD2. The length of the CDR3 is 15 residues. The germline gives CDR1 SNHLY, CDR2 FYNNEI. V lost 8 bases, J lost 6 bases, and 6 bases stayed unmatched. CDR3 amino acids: CASQGLAGVSNEQFF. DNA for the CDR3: TGTGCCAGCCAGGGACTAGCGGGAGTCAGCAATGAGCAGTTCTTC. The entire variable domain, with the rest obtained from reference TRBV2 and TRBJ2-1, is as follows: EPEVTQTPSHQVTQMGQEVILRCVPISNHLYFYWYRQILGQKVEFLVSFYNNEISEKSEIFDDQFSVERPDGSNFTLKIRSTKLEDSAMYFCASQGLAGVSNEQFFGPGTRLTVL.

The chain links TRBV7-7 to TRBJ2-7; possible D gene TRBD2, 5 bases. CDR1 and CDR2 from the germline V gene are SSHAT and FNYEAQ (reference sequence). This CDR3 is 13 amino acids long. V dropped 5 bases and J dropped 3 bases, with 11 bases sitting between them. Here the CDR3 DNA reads TGTGCCAGCAGCCCCGGTCGGGGCTACGAGCAGTACTTC. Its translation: CASSPGRGYEQYF.

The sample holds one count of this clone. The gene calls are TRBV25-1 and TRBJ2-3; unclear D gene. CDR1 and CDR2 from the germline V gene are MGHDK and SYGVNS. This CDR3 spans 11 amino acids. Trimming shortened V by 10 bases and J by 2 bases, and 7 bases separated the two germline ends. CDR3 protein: CATTATDTQYF. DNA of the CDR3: TGTGCCACGACTGCCACAGATACGCAGTATTTT.

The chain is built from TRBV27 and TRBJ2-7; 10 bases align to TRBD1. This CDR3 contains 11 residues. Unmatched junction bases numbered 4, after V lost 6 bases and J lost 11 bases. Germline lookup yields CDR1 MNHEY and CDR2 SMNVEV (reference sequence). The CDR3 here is CASRAGTGEYF. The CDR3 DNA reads TGTGCCAGCAGGGCCGGGACAGGGGAGTACTTC.

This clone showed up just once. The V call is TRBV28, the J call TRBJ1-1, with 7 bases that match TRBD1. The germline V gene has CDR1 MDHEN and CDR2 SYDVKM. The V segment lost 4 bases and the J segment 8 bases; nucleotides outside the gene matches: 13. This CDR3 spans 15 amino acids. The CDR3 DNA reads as TGTGCCAGCAGTTCAGGGGGGCAGCCGGCGGCGGAAGCTTTCTTT. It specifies CASSSGGQPAAEAFF.

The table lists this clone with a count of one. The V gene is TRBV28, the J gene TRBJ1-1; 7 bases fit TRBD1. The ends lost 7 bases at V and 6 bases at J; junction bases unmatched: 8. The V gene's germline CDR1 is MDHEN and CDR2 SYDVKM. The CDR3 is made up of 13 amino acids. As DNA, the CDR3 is TGTGCCAGCATAAACCGGGACAGTCCTGAAGCTTTCTTT. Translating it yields CASINRDSPEAFF.